This T cell receptor beta chain was identified during a study of early T cells in non-severe SARS-CoV-2 infection. At the level of the study: It was bulk RNA from unsorted whole blood that was sequenced, and the chains were unpaired. Findings of the study overall: Comparison of clonotypes with VDJdb favored anti-spike CD8 responses while missing private and CD4 specificities.

This clonotype appeared many times. The antigen is not known. The CDR3 runs to 20 residues. J lost 1 base, V lost 2 bases, and 11 bases had no gene match. CDR1 PRHDT and CDR2 FYEKMQ come from the germline V gene (reference sequence). Individual cDNA molecules were tagged with unique molecular identifiers. TCRdb ran MiXCR on the 5' RACE reads and lists one entry per CDR3 protein. The sample shows 55,000 or so distinct CDR3 sequences, about 6.1% of them seen only once. The receptor's source is an adult who was a healthcare worker with PCR-confirmed SARS-CoV-2 infection or an uninfected control (not recorded which). The J gene is TRBJ2-5, the V gene TRBV13; TRBD2 matches at 15 bases. The specimen comprised whole blood, sampled at baseline. CDR3: CASSLLPGTSGGTPQETQYF. CDR3 in DNA: TGTGCCAGCAGCTTACTTCCCGGGACTAGCGGGGGGACCCCCCAAGAGACCCAGTACTTC. The complete variable domain, with remaining parts taken from reference TRBV13 and TRBJ2-5, reads AAGVIQSPRHLIKEKRETATLKCYPIPRHDTVYWYQQGPGQDPQFLISFYEKMQSDKGSIPDRFSAQQFSDYHSELNMSSLELGDSALYFCASSLLPGTSGGTPQETQYFGPGTRLLVL.